This TCR beta chain appears in the sequencing data of a study of identical twins. This clonotype was found a few times. Using its own MiXCR run on the 5' RACE reads, TCRdb lists one record per CDR3 protein. The data contain about 330,000 distinct CDR3 sequences, approximately 13% of them seen just once; the ten biggest clones take up 6% to 9%. The CDR3 runs 16 residues. V dropped 2 bases and J dropped 6 bases, with 17 bases sitting between them. Germline CDR1 reads MNHEY; CDR2 reads SVGEGT. A further study also used this sample, focusing on yellow fever vaccine responses in identical twins.

The sequence derives from a woman between 18 and 30 years old in good health. The sequencing input was CD8+ T cells sorted from blood. This sequence joins TRBV6-2 or TRBV6-3 and TRBJ2-1, with D perhaps matching TRBD1 (5 bases). The CDR3 DNA reads as TGTGCCAGCAGTTACCAATTCGGCCGACAGAGCAATGAGCAGTTCTTC. It translates to CASSYQFGRQSNEQFF.